These 23 T cell receptor beta chains were sequenced from one sample in a study of blood T cell repertoires in COVID-19. Assay used: immunoSEQ multiplex PCR; TCRdb lists only in-frame clones, some missing. The sample includes under 300,000 clones, around 82% of them seen just once. Input material: peripheral blood. These receptors originate from a man older than 75 with acute or convalescent COVID-19.

This clone was observed once. V gene TRBV7-8 combines with J gene TRBJ2-5; 14 nucleotides match TRBD2. The germline V gene encodes CDR1 SGHVS and CDR2 FQNEAQ. This CDR3 spans 16 amino acids. The trim removed 5 bases at V and 4 bases at J, leaving 6 bases unmatched. The CDR3 DNA follows: TGTGCCAGCAGCCCAGGGACTAGCGGGGGTCTAGAGACCCAGTACTTC. Amino acids: CASSPGTSGGLETQYF.

J is TRBJ1-5 and V is TRBV6-1; the match to TRBD1 covers 7 bases. Germline CDR1 MNHNS, CDR2 SASEGT. V was clipped by 1 base and J by 6 bases; unmatched bases: 6. The CDR3 extends over 15 amino acids. The CDR3 loop is CASSEEGGAGQPQHF. The CDR3 nucleotides are TGTGCCAGCAGTGAAGAAGGGGGCGCCGGTCAGCCCCAGCATTTT.

The J gene is TRBJ1-2, the V gene TRBV24-1; a possible D gene is TRBD1 (5 bases). V was clipped by 4 bases and J by 9 bases, with 14 bases between them. This CDR3 has 13 amino acids. Germline CDR1 is KGHDR and CDR2 is SFDVKD. In DNA, the CDR3 is TGTGCCACCAGTGAACTCACAGGTGGGCGCTACACCTTC. This sequence encodes CATSELTGGRYTF.

V usage is TRBV7-8 and J usage is TRBJ2-2, with D possibly matching TRBD2 (5 bases). Germline V lookup: CDR1 SGHVS, CDR2 FQNEAQ. The V gene lost 5 bases and the J gene lost 11 bases, with 15 bases spanning the gap. CDR3 size: 13 residues. CDR3 in amino acids: CASSPQHRGELFF. The CDR3 DNA sequence: TGTGCCAGCAGCCCCCAACACCGGGGAGAGCTGTTTTTT.

V usage is TRBV28 and J usage is TRBJ1-2; maybe TRBD1 (6 bases). The CDR3 runs to 12 residues. CDR1 is MDHEN, CDR2 SYDVKM, per germline. Trimming removed 4 bases from V and 4 bases from J, with 7 bases in between. Here the CDR3 DNA reads TGTGCCAGCAGTTCAGGGGCCTATGGCTACACCTTC. Translated, it gives CASSSGAYGYTF.

The chain joins TRBV5-1 to TRBJ2-5; TRBD1 matches at 9 bases. V shed 3 bases, J shed 4 bases, and the junction held 10 bases outside the gene matches. This CDR3 is 16 amino acids long. Germline V gene data show CDR1 as SGHRS and CDR2 as YFSETQ. CDR3 nucleotide sequence: TGCGCCAGCAGCTCTGCGGGGACAGGGACGGGAGAGACCCAGTACTTC. It yields the protein CASSSAGTGTGETQYF.

This CDR3 is CASIDRESGYTF. The CDR3 DNA follows: TGTGCCAGCATAGACAGGGAATCTGGCTACACCTTC. This chain joins TRBV6-5 and TRBJ1-2; TRBD1 aligns across 7 bases. Germline V CDR1 and CDR2: MNHEY, SVGAGI. The CDR3 consists of 12 residues. Trimming at V came to 7 bases and at J to 7 bases, leaving 6 bases not matched to a gene.

The chain is built from TRBV30 and TRBJ1-2; D perhaps matches TRBD1 (6 bases). Germline V lookup: CDR1 GTSNPN, CDR2 SVGIG (reference sequence). V gave up 2 bases and J gave up 3 bases, with 19 bases separating them. This CDR3 is built from 16 residues. Written as DNA, the CDR3 is TGTGCCTGGAGTAGCCTTTTCAGGGGATTGGACTATGGCTACACCTTC. Its protein is CAWSSLFRGLDYGYTF.

This chain links TRBV18 with TRBJ2-3, with D unclear. The CDR3 is made up of 13 amino acids. V lost 3 bases to trimming and J lost 2 bases, with 6 bases between them. Germline V lookup: CDR1 KGHSH, CDR2 LQKENI. CDR3 region: CASSPLDTDTQYF. CDR3 DNA sequence: TGTGCCAGCTCACCTCTAGACACAGATACGCAGTATTTT.

The table lists this clone with a few counts. The chain is built from TRBV6-5 and TRBJ1-1; D might be TRBD1 (6 bases). CDR3 length equals 14 residues. The germline V gene has CDR1 MNHEY and CDR2 SVGAGI. Trimming left V 5 bases short and J 7 bases short, with 17 bases between. The chain's CDR3 is CASSTDQGPGEAFF. The CDR3 DNA follows: TGTGCCAGCAGTACGGACCAGGGGCCCGGTGAAGCTTTCTTT.

In this sample, this clone turned up a few times. The chain recombines TRBV7-2 with TRBJ1-2; 7 nucleotides line up with TRBD1. Per germline, CDR1 SGHTA and CDR2 FQGNSA. The CDR3 length is 17 residues. Trimming at V came to 5 bases and at J to 2 bases, leaving 14 bases not matched to a gene. As DNA, the CDR3 is TGTGCCAGCAGCAAACCGAACCCGGGACAGAGAAACTATGGCTACACCTTC. Protein: CASSKPNPGQRNYGYTF.

The gene calls are TRBV11-2 and TRBJ2-4, with D uncertain. Trimming removed 2 bases at V and 5 bases at J, with 4 bases between. This CDR3 has 12 amino acids. Per the germline V gene, CDR1 is SGHAT and CDR2 is FQNNGV. CDR3 in DNA: TGTGCCAGCAGCTTATCCGAAAACATTCAGTACTTC. Protein sequence: CASSLSENIQYF.

The chain has TRBV6-5 and TRBJ2-3; D is perhaps TRBD2 (6 bases). V lost 8 bases and J lost 2, with 11 bases in between. The CDR3 covers 13 residues. The germline V gene has CDR1 MNHEY and CDR2 SVGAGI. The CDR3: CASWDSNTDTQYF. DNA of the CDR3: TGTGCCAGCTGGGACTCAAACACAGATACGCAGTATTTT.

The CDR3 here is CASSGGQGPTEAFF. Written as DNA, the CDR3 is TGTGCCAGTAGTGGGGGACAGGGGCCCACTGAAGCTTTCTTT. The chain is built from TRBV19 and TRBJ1-1, with 10 bases that match TRBD1. The CDR3 sequence is 14 residues long. Germline V gene sequence: CDR1 LNHDA, CDR2 SQIVND (reference sequence). V was clipped by 5 bases and J by 4 bases; unmatched bases: 4.

The chain links TRBV11-3 to TRBJ2-5, with a tentative D call TRBD2 (7 bases). V was cut by 1 base and J by 2 bases, with 17 bases left in between. The CDR3 length is 17 residues. Germline V lookup: CDR1 SGHNT, CDR2 YENEEA. The CDR3: CASSLGMGAGVQETQYF. In nucleotides, the CDR3 is TGTGCCAGCAGCTTAGGGATGGGGGCGGGGGTTCAAGAGACCCAGTACTTC.

V and J are TRBV28 and TRBJ1-5; D might be TRBD1 (5 bases). Trimming removed 2 bases from V and 3 bases from J, with 14 bases in between. The CDR3 length is 16 residues. In germline, CDR1 is MDHEN, CDR2 SYDVKM. CDR3: CASSLGRDRDNQPQHF. The CDR3 DNA is TGTGCCAGCAGTTTAGGGCGGGACCGAGACAATCAGCCCCAGCATTTT.

The chain links TRBV28 to TRBJ2-4, with D possibly being TRBD2 (7 bases). The CDR3 is 15 residues long. The V end lost 2 bases, the J end lost 4 bases, and 12 bases lay between the germline ends. Germline V CDR1 and CDR2: MDHEN, SYDVKM. The CDR3 loop reads CASSLAGDIKNIQYF. In DNA form, the CDR3 reads TGTGCCAGCAGTTTAGCGGGGGACATTAAAAACATTCAGTACTTC.

The chain recombines TRBV6-5 with TRBJ2-1; 7 nucleotides line up with TRBD1. V lost 2 bases to trimming and J lost 8 bases; unmatched junction nucleotides: 9. Germline V CDR1 and CDR2: MNHEY, SVGAGI. This CDR3 spans 15 amino acids. Here the CDR3 DNA reads TGTGCCAGCAGTTACCGACAGGGCCGGGCGGATGAGCAGTTCTTC. Protein sequence: CASSYRQGRADEQFF.

The gene calls are TRBV5-1 and TRBJ1-1, with D maybe TRBD1 (6 bases). CDR1 SGHRS and CDR2 YFSETQ come from the germline V gene. The CDR3 totals 17 residues. Between the trimmed V and J ends, which lost 0 bases and 3 bases, there was a span of 18 bases. This chain's CDR3 is CASSLALAGAGHTEAFF. CDR3 nucleotide sequence: TGCGCCAGCAGCTTGGCCTTGGCGGGGGCGGGCCACACTGAAGCTTTCTTT.

This rearrangement joins TRBV10-3 to TRBJ1-1; 10 nucleotides align to TRBD1. CDR3 length: 14 amino acids. The germline V gene encodes CDR1 ENHRY and CDR2 SYGVKD. Germline trimming cut 8 bases from V and 10 bases from J; bases unmatched to any gene: 13. Written as DNA, the CDR3 is TGTGCCATCCGGGACAGGGGCCATAGTGGTCCAGCTTTCTTT. Translation: CAIRDRGHSGPAFF.

The rearrangement links TRBV19 to TRBJ2-2, with 8 bases lining up with TRBD1. CDR3 length equals 16 residues. V lost 1 base and J lost 4; bases outside the gene matches: 5. Germline assignment: CDR1 LNHDA and CDR2 SQIVND (reference sequence). The CDR3 DNA sequence: TGTGCCAGTAGTATAGCGGCCAGGGGGCCCACCGGGGAGCTGTTTTTT. Encoded protein: CASSIAARGPTGELFF.

The chain joins TRBV27 to TRBJ2-2, with a weak D call TRBD2 (6 bases). The CDR3 is 15 amino acids. Germline-derived CDR1 and CDR2 are MNHEY and SMNVEV (reference sequence). Trimming took off 3 bases at V and 4 bases at J, with 12 bases between the two ends. The CDR3 is CASSFGTGTTGELFF. The CDR3 bases are TGTGCCAGCAGTTTTGGGACTGGCACCACCGGGGAGCTGTTTTTT.

The chain is built from TRBV6-5 and TRBJ2-2; the D gene is possibly TRBD1 (6 bases). The CDR3 has 13 amino acids. V lost 7 bases and J 7 bases, leaving 13 bases between the germline ends. Germline CDR1 MNHEY, CDR2 SVGAGI. The CDR3 here is CASTQGGYGELFF. In DNA, the CDR3 is TGTGCCAGCACTCAAGGGGGTTACGGGGAGCTGTTTTTT.